The 5 T cell receptor beta chains below come from one sample, sequenced in a study of cytomegalovirus exposure and HLA in healthy donors. PCR primers comprised 60 Vbeta and 13 Jbeta primers. Only in-frame clones appear in the TCRdb table, and some are missing; sequencing was by immunoSEQ multiplex PCR. The repertoire includes 80,000 or so clones, around 78% of them detected once, and around 4.3% sits in the top ten. Sequenced: PBMCs. The receptors come from a man aged 35 to 55 in good health and CMV-seronegative.

The V gene is TRBV19, the J gene TRBJ1-5; 8 bases are shared with TRBD1. Per the germline V gene, CDR1 is LNHDA and CDR2 is SQIVND (reference sequence). The CDR3 runs to 16 residues. After removal of 5 bases from V and 6 bases from J, the junction contained 12 bases not matched to a gene. The CDR3: CASSLFTGGLSQPQHF. The CDR3 DNA sequence: TGTGCCAGTAGTTTATTTACAGGGGGTCTAAGTCAGCCCCAGCATTTT.

This clone was seen a few times. The chain is built from TRBV29-1 and TRBJ1-2; no clear D. V lost 6 bases to trimming and J lost 6 bases, with 11 bases between them. The CDR3 length is 11 residues. Germline loops: CDR1 SQVTM, CDR2 ANQGSEA. The CDR3 DNA reads TGCAGCGTCTACCGCTTCCATGGCTACACCTTC. Protein: CSVYRFHGYTF.

The CDR3 loop reads CASSELGGVAPNEQFF. The DNA for the CDR3 is TGTGCCAGCAGTGAATTAGGAGGGGTGGCCCCCAATGAGCAGTTCTTC. This sequence joins TRBV6-1 and TRBJ2-1; D perhaps matches TRBD2 (6 bases). This CDR3 has 16 amino acids. Trimming shortened V by 2 bases and J by 6 bases, and 17 bases separated the two germline ends. The germline V gene encodes CDR1 MNHNS and CDR2 SASEGT.

This chain links TRBV28 with TRBJ2-5, with a weak D call TRBD1 (5 bases). Trimming cost V 6 bases and J 1 base, with 15 bases left between them. The CDR3 sequence is 15 residues long. Germline lookup yields CDR1 MDHEN and CDR2 SYDVKM. CDR3 coding DNA: TGTGCCAGCAGCCTACCCCGACAGATCCAAGAGACCCAGTACTTC. Protein: CASSLPRQIQETQYF.

This clone was counted only a few times. The chain employs TRBV2 and TRBJ2-7, with D possibly matching TRBD1 (6 bases). V dropped 5 bases and J dropped 0 bases, with 17 bases sitting between them. CDR1 and CDR2 from the germline V gene are SNHLY and FYNNEI. CDR3 length: 16 residues. The CDR3 loop is CASSKNRVLSSYEQYF. For the CDR3, the DNA is TGTGCCAGCAGTAAAAACAGGGTTCTAAGCTCCTACGAGCAGTACTTC. Using reference TRBV2 and TRBJ2-7 for the parts outside the CDR3, the full variable domain is EPEVTQTPSHQVTQMGQEVILRCVPISNHLYFYWYRQILGQKVEFLVSFYNNEISEKSEIFDDQFSVERPDGSNFTLKIRSTKLEDSAMYFCASSKNRVLSSYEQYFGPGTRLTVT.